The 31 T cell receptor beta chains below were found in one sample sequenced in a study of blood T cell repertoires in COVID-19. The data were produced by immunoSEQ multiplex PCR, yet TCRdb's version contains in-frame clones alone and is incomplete. Here the sample spans roughly 330,000 clones, around 86% being singletons. The sample comprised PBMCs or T cells enriched from blood (not recorded which). The receptors were sampled from a woman between 18 and 29 years old who had recovered from COVID-19.

The CDR3 coding sequence is TGTGCCAGCAGTCCGGTTTCGGGGTTGAACACTGAAGCTTTCTTT. It codes for CASSPVSGLNTEAFF. This chain connects TRBV27 to TRBJ1-1; no definite D call. In germline, CDR1 is MNHEY, CDR2 SMNVEV (reference sequence). V was trimmed by 5 bases and J by 0 bases, leaving 13 bases between them. This CDR3 has 15 residues.

This clone has just one count. V gene TRBV7-2 combines with J gene TRBJ1-3; the D gene is possibly TRBD1 (6 bases). V was pared by 1 base and J by 0 bases, with 7 bases between. The germline V gene encodes CDR1 SGHTA and CDR2 FQGNSA. The CDR3 is 15 amino acids. Here the CDR3 reads CASSLVGGSGNTIYF. The DNA for the CDR3 is TGTGCCAGCAGCTTAGTAGGGGGCTCTGGAAACACCATATATTTT. The variable domain in full, with the rest retrieved from reference TRBV7-2 and TRBJ1-3, is GAGVSQSPSNKVTEKGKDVELRCDPISGHTALYWYRQSLGQGLEFLIYFQGNSAPDKSGLPSDRFSAERTGGSVSTLTIQRTQQEDSAVYLCASSLVGGSGNTIYFGEGSWLTVV.

J is TRBJ2-3 and V is TRBV19; 13 bases align to TRBD2. From germline, CDR1 is LNHDA and CDR2 SQIVND (reference sequence). The CDR3 is 19 residues long. Trimming at V came to 2 bases and at J to 4 bases, leaving 12 bases not matched to a gene. Written as DNA, the CDR3 is TGTGCCAGTAGTATAAAGCGGCGGGGACTAGCGGGGATCTCAGATACGCAGTATTTT. This codes for CASSIKRRGLAGISDTQYF.

J is TRBJ1-2 and V is TRBV19; 10 bases are a match to TRBD1. CDR1 LNHDA and CDR2 SQIVND come from the germline V gene (reference sequence). V was pared by 7 bases and J by 9 bases, with 8 bases of the junction left unmatched. The CDR3 runs 13 residues. The CDR3 spells CASTDRGDYSYTF. The CDR3 DNA follows: TGTGCCAGTACGGACAGGGGGGATTATAGCTACACCTTC.

This chain connects TRBV5-1 to TRBJ1-2; D possibly corresponds to TRBD1 (6 bases). Deletions cut 0 bases from V and 7 bases from J, with 13 bases between. This CDR3 is built from 14 residues. In germline, CDR1 is SGHRS, CDR2 YFSETQ. The CDR3 DNA reads TGCGCCAGCAGCTTGGCCGACAGGCTCGGTGGCTACACCTTC. It encodes CASSLADRLGGYTF.

This clone was seen a few times. The chain joins TRBV12-5 to TRBJ2-4; 8 bases match TRBD1. The CDR3 totals 16 residues. Germline lookup yields CDR1 LGHNT and CDR2 FRNRAP. V trimming: 5 bases; J trimming: 1 base; junction bases outside the gene matches: 7. CDR3 nucleotide sequence: TGTGCTAGTGGTCCGGGGACAGGAAACGCCAAAAACATTCAGTACTTC. It yields the protein CASGPGTGNAKNIQYF.

This rearrangement joins TRBV9 to TRBJ2-5; 10 nucleotides match TRBD2. V gave up 0 bases and J gave up 4 bases; unmatched junction bases: 6. The germline V gene encodes CDR1 SGDLS and CDR2 YYNGEE. The CDR3 is made up of 16 amino acids. The CDR3 region is CASSVGLAGMGETQYF. In nucleotides, the CDR3 is TGTGCCAGCAGCGTAGGACTAGCGGGCATGGGAGAGACCCAGTACTTC.

The V and J genes are TRBV2 and TRBJ1-5; D call uncertain. The CDR3 covers 14 residues. Germline assignment: CDR1 SNHLY and CDR2 FYNNEI. Trimming removed 8 bases from V and 1 base from J, with 12 bases in between. The CDR3 DNA is TGTGCCAGCGCCGCGGAGAGAAGCAATCAGCCCCAGCATTTT. It encodes CASAAERSNQPQHF.

The chain recombines TRBV6-5 with TRBJ1-2; D ambiguous. CDR3 size: 15 residues. The V end lost 6 bases, the J end lost 3 bases, and 17 bases lay between the germline ends. Germline-derived CDR1 and CDR2 are MNHEY and SVGAGI. For the CDR3, the DNA is TGTGCCAGCAGCCCCGGAGGGATCGGGGACTATGGCTACACCTTC. It codes for CASSPGGIGDYGYTF.

This clone was observed once. The chain recombines TRBV5-8 with TRBJ2-1; perhaps TRBD2 as D (6 bases). Germline CDR1 SGHTS, CDR2 YDEGEE. The CDR3 loop spans 15 amino acids. V gave up 2 bases and J gave up 0 bases, with 9 bases separating them. CDR3 residues: CASSFGTASYNEQFF. In nucleotides, the CDR3 is TGTGCCAGCAGCTTTGGGACTGCCTCCTACAATGAGCAGTTCTTC.

The chain employs TRBV6-2 or TRBV6-3 and TRBJ2-2, with 9 bases that match TRBD1. Trimming removed 5 bases from V and 5 bases from J; junction bases left unmatched: 3. Germline V gene sequence: CDR1 MNHEY, CDR2 SVGEGT. The CDR3 has 14 amino acids. CDR3 residues: CASSDRGNTGELFF. For the CDR3, the DNA is TGTGCCAGCAGTGACAGGGGGAATACCGGGGAGCTGTTTTTT.

This chain connects TRBV13 to TRBJ2-6; TRBD2 is a possible D gene (6 bases). The CDR3 covers 19 residues. V lost 0 bases and J 0 bases, leaving 15 bases between the germline ends. In germline, CDR1 is PRHDT, CDR2 FYEKMQ (reference sequence). CDR3 sequence: CASSLGTGLWISGANVLTF. In nucleotides, the CDR3 is TGTGCCAGCAGCTTAGGAACGGGACTCTGGATCTCTGGGGCCAACGTCCTGACTTTC.

V is TRBV5-4 and J is TRBJ1-1, with a tentative D call TRBD1 (6 bases). CDR1 and CDR2 from the germline V gene are SGHNT and YYREEE (reference sequence). V lost 3 bases to trimming and J lost 2 bases, with 14 bases between them. The CDR3 length is 15 residues. The CDR3 loop reads CASSSGGQLNTEAFF. CDR3 coding DNA: TGTGCCAGCAGCTCGGGAGGACAGCTCAACACTGAAGCTTTCTTT.

The chain combines TRBV5-1 with TRBJ1-2, with 9 positions matching TRBD1. V lost 4 bases, J lost 5 bases, and 9 bases stayed unmatched. CDR3 size: 15 residues. From germline, CDR1 is SGHRS and CDR2 YFSETQ. CDR3 coding DNA: TGCGCCAGCAGCCTAGACAGGGGGGCAGGATATGGCTACACCTTC. It is translated as CASSLDRGAGYGYTF.

The V call is TRBV5-1, the J call TRBJ2-2, with D perhaps matching TRBD1 (6 bases). V shed 0 bases and J shed 6 bases, with 18 bases lying between them. The germline CDR1 and CDR2 sequences are SGHRS and YFSETQ. The CDR3 length is 17 residues. The CDR3 DNA reads TGCGCCAGCAGCTTGGGAGCAGGGGTCAATGTAGCCGGGGAGCTGTTTTTT. Protein: CASSLGAGVNVAGELFF.

The rearrangement joins TRBV11-3 to TRBJ1-1, with D uncertain. V dropped 0 bases and J dropped 4 bases, with 12 bases sitting between them. CDR1 and CDR2 from the germline V gene are SGHNT and YENEEA. The CDR3 consists of 15 residues. The CDR3 DNA follows: TGTGCCAGCAGCTTAGATGGAACCCCGGGCACTGAAGCTTTCTTT. It encodes CASSLDGTPGTEAFF.

V gene TRBV7-2 combines with J gene TRBJ1-3; D gene uncertain. V lost 1 base to trimming and J lost 7 bases, with 11 bases between them. In germline, CDR1 is SGHTA, CDR2 FQGNSA. This CDR3 is 14 amino acids long. This chain's CDR3 is CASSLDGIGNTIYF. CDR3 DNA: TGTGCCAGCAGCTTAGACGGAATCGGGAACACCATATATTTT.

The rearrangement uses TRBV19 and TRBJ2-5, with TRBD1 matching 10 bases. V lost 6 bases and J lost 2; bases outside the gene matches: 0. Germline V lookup: CDR1 LNHDA, CDR2 SQIVND (reference sequence). The CDR3 loop spans 13 amino acids. For the CDR3, the DNA is TGTGCCAGTAGGGACAGGGGGCAAGAGACCCAGTACTTC. This sequence encodes CASRDRGQETQYF. The full variable domain, with the rest looked up from reference TRBV19 and TRBJ2-5, is DGGITQSPKYLFRKEGQNVTLSCEQNLNHDAMYWYRQDPGQGLRLIYYSQIVNDFQKGDIAEGYSVSREKKESFPLTVTSAQKNPTAFYLCASRDRGQETQYFGPGTRLLVL.

The J gene is TRBJ1-5, the V gene TRBV6-5; TRBD1 matches at 7 bases. With V trimmed by 5 bases and J by 5 bases, 9 bases remained unmatched. The V gene's germline CDR1 is MNHEY and CDR2 SVGAGI. The CDR3 covers 15 residues. CDR3 nucleotide sequence: TGTGCCAGCAGTCCCAGTCCCAGGGGGGATCAGCCCCAGCATTTT. Translating gives CASSPSPRGDQPQHF.

The chain is built from TRBV28 and TRBJ1-5, with 10 bases aligning to TRBD1. This CDR3 has 19 amino acids. V dropped 6 bases and J dropped 0; count of bases not matched to a gene: 14. The germline V gene encodes CDR1 MDHEN and CDR2 SYDVKM. CDR3 amino acids: CASRPETDRGTHSNQPQHF. CDR3 nucleotides: TGTGCCAGCAGGCCAGAGACGGACAGGGGGACCCATAGCAATCAGCCCCAGCATTTT.

This chain links TRBV19 with TRBJ1-6, with D unresolved. V was trimmed by 4 bases and J by 5 bases, leaving 9 bases between them. Per germline, CDR1 LNHDA and CDR2 SQIVND (reference sequence). The CDR3 loop spans 14 amino acids. The CDR3 spells CASSTNGNNSPLHF. Here the CDR3 DNA reads TGTGCCAGTAGTACCAACGGGAATAATTCACCCCTCCACTTT.

In DNA form, the CDR3 reads TGTGCCAGCAGTTTACTGAGGGGGGGCCAATACGAGCAGTACTTC. Protein: CASSLLRGGQYEQYF. The gene calls are TRBV27 and TRBJ2-7; tentatively, D is TRBD2 (7 bases). Trimming pared 2 bases from V and 4 bases from J, leaving 15 bases between. Germline V gene data show CDR1 as MNHEY and CDR2 as SMNVEV (reference sequence). CDR3 length: 15 amino acids.

The V call is TRBV7-3, the J call TRBJ1-3, with D hard to call. Per germline, CDR1 SGHTA and CDR2 FQGTGA. The V and J ends lost 5 bases and 0 bases respectively, with 17 bases between them. The CDR3 is 17 residues long. CDR3 DNA sequence: TGTGCCAGCAGCCGACTCGGACCGGGAAACTCTGGAAACACCATATATTTT. It codes for CASSRLGPGNSGNTIYF.

This chain connects TRBV18 to TRBJ2-1, with D possibly being TRBD2 (6 bases). The CDR3 is made up of 15 amino acids. Trimming left V 3 bases short and J 5 bases short, with 14 bases between. The germline CDR1 and CDR2 sequences are KGHSH and LQKENI. The CDR3 DNA is TGTGCCAGCTCACCCGGGAGCACAAGGAACAATGAGCAGTTCTTC. Amino acids: CASSPGSTRNNEQFF. The full variable domain, with the rest looked up from reference TRBV18 and TRBJ2-1, is NAGVMQNPRHLVRRRGQEARLRCSPMKGHSHVYWYRQLPEEGLKFMVYLQKENIIDESGMPKERFSAEFPKEGPSILRIQQVVRGDSAAYFCASSPGSTRNNEQFFGPGTRLTVL.

V usage is TRBV7-3 and J usage is TRBJ2-3; 15 positions agree with TRBD2. Germline V gives CDR1 SGHTA, CDR2 FQGTGA. J was trimmed by 6 bases and V by 5 bases; bases with no gene match: 9. This CDR3 region has 17 residues. The CDR3 here is CASSPKGLAGGVDTQYF. For the CDR3, the DNA is TGTGCCAGCAGCCCGAAAGGACTAGCGGGAGGGGTTGATACGCAGTATTTT.

The V call is TRBV12-2, the J call TRBJ2-7; the table gives TRBD2 as D, unverified against the DNA. TRBV12-2 is reported as a pseudogene. The CDR3 extends over 18 amino acids. DNA of the CDR3: TGTGCAAGTCGCTTAGAGGGGGGGGCCCTTTCTACCTTCTACGAGCAGTACTTC. This sequence encodes CASRLEGGALSTFYEQYF.

The chain uses TRBV3-1 (or the pseudogene TRBV3-2) and TRBJ2-7; 9 nucleotides line up with TRBD1. The CDR3 runs to 14 residues. The trim removed 4 bases at V and 2 bases at J, leaving 3 bases unmatched. The germline V gene encodes CDR1 LGHDT and CDR2 YNNKEL (reference sequence). The CDR3 DNA sequence: TGTGCCAGCAGCCTTGGGACAGGGCCCTACGAGCAGTACTTC. As protein: CASSLGTGPYEQYF.

V and J are TRBV7-9 and TRBJ2-5; D is unresolved. The V end lost 3 bases, the J end lost 2 bases, and 10 bases lay between the germline ends. CDR3 length: 14 amino acids. Germline V gene sequence: CDR1 SEHNR, CDR2 FQNEAQ (reference sequence). The CDR3 sequence is CASSLIAGQETQYF. The CDR3 nucleotides are TGTGCCAGCAGCTTGATAGCTGGGCAAGAGACCCAGTACTTC.

The table lists this clone with a few counts. The chain uses TRBV24-1 and TRBJ2-1; 15 positions agree with TRBD2. The J segment lost 8 bases and the V segment lost 7 bases, leaving 8 bases of the junction unmatched. Germline V gives CDR1 KGHDR, CDR2 SFDVKD. CDR3 size: 16 residues. This CDR3 reads CATSLTGLAGGDEQFF. Written as DNA, the CDR3 is TGTGCCACCAGCTTAACGGGACTAGCGGGAGGCGATGAGCAGTTCTTC.

This clone was counted between two and nine times. The rearrangement joins TRBV28 to TRBJ1-1, with 9 bases that match TRBD1. The V segment lost 6 bases and the J segment 1 base; nucleotides outside the gene matches: 9. Germline CDR1 reads MDHEN; CDR2 reads SYDVKM. There are 16 residues in the CDR3. The CDR3: CASRNPGQGPNTEAFF. CDR3 nucleotides: TGTGCCAGCAGAAATCCGGGACAGGGTCCGAACACTGAAGCTTTCTTT. Looking up the rest from reference TRBV28 and TRBJ1-1 gives the full variable domain: DVKVTQSSRYLVKRTGEKVFLECVQDMDHENMFWYRQDPGLGLRLIYFSYDVKMKEKGDIPEGYSVSREKKERFSLILESASTNQTSMYLCASRNPGQGPNTEAFFGQGTRLTVV.

This rearrangement joins TRBV19 to TRBJ1-5; 8 bases are a match to TRBD1. The CDR3 contains 17 residues. J lost 4 bases, V lost 3 bases, and 11 bases had no gene match. The germline V gene has CDR1 LNHDA and CDR2 SQIVND (reference sequence). The CDR3 nucleotides are TGTGCCAGTAGTATCCCCGGACAGGGTTCCTTTAATCAGCCCCAGCATTTT. Protein: CASSIPGQGSFNQPQHF.